This T cell receptor beta chain stems from a study of T cell responses to AZD1222 COVID-19 vaccine. V was shortened by 6 bases and J by 2 bases, with 8 bases between the two germline ends. CDR3 length: 11 residues. In germline, CDR1 is DFQATT, CDR2 SNEGSKA (reference sequence). Here immunoSEQ multiplex PCR was the method, and the copy in TCRdb shows in-frame clones only, minus some. Among about 110,000 clones, around 90% were seen once, and the ten largest hold around 13%. Regarding this clone: Its cognate antigen is unknown.

Study-wide results and caveats: Repertoire sampling was restricted to post-peak T cell response timepoints. Along spike, vaccine-associated CD4 TCRs were found throughout, with dominance at 160-218 and 743-854. Donors were largely white British and mainly female; clonal diversity was possibly underestimated. Spike-specific TCR breadth and depth both grew after two AZD1222 doses.

The sequenced sample was peripheral blood, obtained on day 0 of MenACWY control vaccination. This TCR came from an adult in good health. This chain joins TRBV20-1 and TRBJ2-7; D call uncertain. The DNA of the CDR3 is TGCAGTGCCCCCCGAGCCTACGAGCAGTACTTC. Protein product: CSAPRAYEQYF.